The rows below give T cell receptor beta chains drawn from one sample of a study of CD8+ T cells in alopecia areata. TCRdb's copy holds only in-frame clones and misses some; the assay was immunoSEQ multiplex PCR. The data contain about 200,000 clones, 60% of them seen just once; the ten biggest clones take up approximately 3.5%. The sample was CD4+ T cells sorted from blood, taken at week 4, from a patient treated with tofacitinib. The receptors come from a human donor with alopecia areata. The CDR3 runs from the conserved cysteine through the conserved F or W. D genes are given only for firm matches. A row's size may be missing; if present it is once, few, many or a size class.

D gene: -
clone size: -
J gene: TRBJ1-1
V gene: TRBV5-4
CDR3 protein: CASSFGVGYTEAFF
CDR3 DNA: TGTGCCAGCAGCTTCGGAGTAGGTTACACTGAAGCTTTCTTT

D gene: -
clone size: -
J gene: TRBJ1-5
V gene: TRBV5-1
CDR3 protein: CASSSGEGGGQPQHF
CDR3 DNA: TGCGCCAGCAGCTCCGGGGAGGGAGGAGGTCAGCCCCAGCATTTT

D gene: TRBD1
clone size: -
J gene: TRBJ1-2
V gene: TRBV25-1
CDR3 protein: CASSESGTANYGYTF
CDR3 DNA: TGTGCCAGCAGTGAATCCGGGACAGCCAACTATGGCTACACCTTC

D gene: TRBD1
clone size: -
J gene: TRBJ1-4
V gene: TRBV5-6
CDR3 protein: CASSPGTANEKLFF
CDR3 DNA: TGTGCCAGCAGCCCCGGGACAGCTAATGAAAAACTGTTTTTT

D gene: -
clone size: -
J gene: TRBJ1-5
V gene: TRBV7-2
CDR3 protein: CASSLSQAGFSNQPQHF
CDR3 DNA: TGTGCCAGCAGTCTATCCCAGGCGGGGTTTAGCAATCAGCCCCAGCATTTT

D gene: TRBD1
clone size: few
J gene: TRBJ1-5
V gene: TRBV19
CDR3 protein: CASTRTGANSNQPQHF
CDR3 DNA: TGTGCCAGTACCCGGACAGGCGCCAATAGCAATCAGCCCCAGCATTTT

D gene: TRBD1
clone size: -
J gene: TRBJ2-5
V gene: TRBV5-1
CDR3 protein: CASSLGQGVETQYF
CDR3 DNA: TGCGCCAGCAGCTTGGGCCAGGGGGTAGAGACCCAGTACTTC

D gene: -
clone size: -
J gene: TRBJ1-6
V gene: TRBV2
CDR3 protein: CASSAGLSSSPLHF
CDR3 DNA: TGTGCCAGCAGTGCGGGACTAAGCAGCTCACCCCTCCACTTT

D gene: -
clone size: -
J gene: TRBJ2-5
V gene: TRBV30
CDR3 protein: CAWSVRRVQETQYF
CDR3 DNA: TGTGCCTGGAGTGTTCGACGGGTCCAAGAGACCCAGTACTTC

D gene: TRBD1
clone size: few
J gene: TRBJ1-2
V gene: TRBV2
CDR3 protein: CASSLDRSNYGYTF
CDR3 DNA: TGTGCCAGCAGCCTGGACAGGAGCAACTATGGCTACACCTTC

D gene: TRBD1
clone size: few
J gene: TRBJ1-6
V gene: TRBV28
CDR3 protein: CASSTRGQGVGSPLHF
CDR3 DNA: TGTGCCAGCAGTACCCGGGGACAGGGCGTGGGTTCACCCCTCCACTTT

D gene: -
clone size: -
J gene: TRBJ2-3
V gene: TRBV7-2
CDR3 protein: CASSLGGHTDTQYF
CDR3 DNA: TGTGCCAGCAGCTTAGGGGGCCACACAGATACGCAGTATTTT

D gene: -
clone size: -
J gene: TRBJ2-7
V gene: TRBV20-1
CDR3 protein: CSARLASEQYF
CDR3 DNA: TGCAGTGCTAGGTTAGCCAGTGAGCAGTACTTC

D gene: -
clone size: -
J gene: TRBJ2-7
V gene: TRBV30
CDR3 protein: CAWSIQADSYEQYF
CDR3 DNA: TGTGCCTGGAGCATACAGGCTGACTCCTACGAGCAGTACTTC